This T cell receptor beta chain originates from a study of blood T cell repertoires in COVID-19. As for the study in general: Acute-phase and convalescent COVID-19 samples originated in the United States, Italy and Spain.

This CDR3 is 14 amino acids long. Germline CDR1 reads SGHVS; CDR2 reads FQNEAQ. With 3 bases removed from V and 3 bases from J, the gap between germline ends came to 10 bases. Profiling relied on immunoSEQ multiplex PCR, and the TCRdb table lists in-frame clones only, not all of them. The table records 430,000 or so clones, approximately 90% of them present only once. This chain links TRBV7-8 with TRBJ2-3; a possible D gene is TRBD2 (6 bases). The sequence was collected from a young man with COVID-19, enrolled during active disease. Sequencing used peripheral blood. The CDR3 spells CASSLAGLTDTQYF. CDR3 DNA sequence: TGTGCCAGCAGCTTGGCGGGATTGACAGATACGCAGTATTTT.